This TCR beta chain originates from a study of shared clonotypes between healthy human individuals. Findings and caveats of the study: Roughly 5% of naive CD4 clonotypes were common to a few donors. Generally, naive subsets came out with larger estimated richness than memory subsets.

The germline CDR1 and CDR2 sequences are MDHEN and SYDVKM. V dropped 6 bases and J dropped 2 bases, with 14 bases sitting between them. CDR3 size: 14 residues. Participating donors were healthy, HIV-negative adults free of recent acute infections or vaccinations. Every donor was a Caucasian adult from Nashville, Tennessee. To note about this clone: Its specificity is not known.

TCRdb keeps only in-frame clones here, not all; method: immunoSEQ multiplex PCR. This table has about 190,000 clones, around 63% appearing once. Source material: memory CD4+ T cells sorted from blood. Stated subset: CD45RA-negative fraction. V gene TRBV28 combines with J gene TRBJ2-7, with D uncertain. The clonotype was recovered from a man under 40 in good health. The CDR3 here is CASRPTDPTYEQYF. CDR3 coding DNA: TGTGCCAGCAGGCCAACTGACCCCACCTACGAGCAGTACTTC.